This note documents a single T cell receptor (beta chain) sequence. The source material, RNA transcripts, was used to amplify TCR beta CDR3 regions. The TCR CDR3 first-round RT-PCR relied on the HTBI primer set. TCRdb reprocessed the multiplex PCR reads with MiXCR, giving one entry per CDR3 protein. Of approximately 330,000 distinct CDR3 sequences listed, 21% are singletons. This entry belongs to a study of T cells in Graves' hyperthyroidism and ophthalmopathy. This CDR3 comprises 15 residues. J lost 9 bases, V lost 4 bases, and 9 bases had no gene match. Germline CDR1 reads LNHDA; CDR2 reads SQIVND (reference sequence). Newly diagnosed hyperthyroidism, duration under 2 months, in patients aged 18 to 65.

The sequenced sample was blood. V gene TRBV19 combines with J gene TRBJ2-1; 10 bases are shared with TRBD2. The TCR comes from a woman in her 50s with Graves' hyperthyroidism. CDR3 amino acids: CASSNTPGLAFEQFF. DNA for the CDR3: TGTGCCAGTAGTAATACCCCGGGACTAGCGTTTGAGCAGTTCTTC.